This note documents a single T cell receptor beta chain sequence. What it binds is not known. The entry originates in a study of OX40 agonist ivuxolimab in advanced cancers. Study-wide results and limits: Also showing low normalized T-cell clonal expansion were some of the nonresponders.

Some clones are missing from TCRdb's copy, which holds only in-frame ones; the method was immunoSEQ multiplex PCR. The sample holds under 100,000 clones; approximately 90% are singletons and the top ten take 0.65% to 0.9%. The ends lost 6 bases at V and 7 bases at J; junction bases unmatched: 8. Germline V CDR1 and CDR2: MNHNY, SVGAGI (reference sequence). CDR3 length: 14 amino acids. Here the sequenced sample was CD4+ or CD8+ T cells sorted from blood, taken in a trial of the OX40 agonist ivuxolimab. This sequence was found in an adult with an advanced solid tumor such as melanoma, head and neck, liver or kidney cancer. The V call is TRBV6-6, the J call TRBJ2-1; 8 nucleotides match TRBD2. DNA of the CDR3: TGTGCCAGCAGACTACCGGGACTAGAGAATGAGCAGTTCTTC. Its protein product is CASRLPGLENEQFF.